What follows is one TCR beta chain and its context. This record comes from a study of blood T cell repertoires in COVID-19. On the study more broadly: There were acute and convalescent COVID-19 samples, and they came from the United States, Italy and Spain.

Germline CDR1 and CDR2: MGHRA and YSYEKL. This CDR3 region has 14 residues. V lost 4 bases and J 1 base, leaving 10 bases between the germline ends. As processed by the authors: How many nucleated cells were present was estimated from reference gene primer amplification. Only in-frame clones appear in the TCRdb table, and some are missing; sequencing was by immunoSEQ multiplex PCR. V and J calls and clone size are as listed in that table; D and trimming were resolved from the DNA. The data hold about 140,000 clones, with approximately 83% observed a single time. The TCR was taken from a woman aged 55 to 70 with acute or convalescent COVID-19. Sample: peripheral blood. The J gene is TRBJ1-1, the V gene TRBV4-1; D may be TRBD1 (5 bases). Here the CDR3 DNA reads TGCGCCAGCAGCCTCTCAAGGGGGAACACTGAAGCTTTCTTT. Translated, it gives CASSLSRGNTEAFF.